The present T cell receptor (beta chain) was sequenced within a study of spatial heterogeneity in lung cancer. The study, taken as a whole, reports: Ubiquitous and regional nonsynonymous mutations were each tracked by the matching count of ubiquitous or regional expanded TCRs. Tumors with more nonsynonymous mutations had more expanded intratumoral alpha and beta TCRs.

The time point was: sample taken at primary tumor resection. Germline CDR1 reads SGHTA; CDR2 reads FQGNSA. The CDR3 length is 14 residues. Trimming left V 2 bases short and J 3 bases short, with 11 bases between. All TCR cDNA molecules were individually tagged with a unique molecular identifier. TCRdb redid the calling of the 5' RACE reads with MiXCR, one entry per CDR3 protein. This table holds fewer than 30,000 distinct CDR3 sequences, just over 7% found once. This clonotype has at least ten counts. What it recognizes is unknown. The material sequenced was lung tumor tissue, taken at surgery. The receptor's source is a male donor with early-stage non-small cell lung cancer. The chain is built from TRBV7-2 and TRBJ2-7; no reliable D call. CDR3 nucleotides: TGTGCCAGCAGCTTACGAGGATCTATCTACGAGCAGTACTTC. Translated, it gives CASSLRGSIYEQYF.